This T cell receptor (beta chain) was identified during a study of early T cells in non-severe SARS-CoV-2 infection. Study summary: Alpha and beta chains were unpaired, from unsorted whole-blood bulk RNA.

Germline CDR1 is SGDLS and CDR2 is YYNGEE. The V end was cut by 0 bases, the J end by 6 bases, with 12 bases between. CDR3 length: 15 residues. Study observations and caveats: In VDJdb matching, anti-spike CD8 responses were favored while private and CD4 specificities went missing.

Unique molecular identifiers (one per individual cDNA molecule) were attached. TCRdb used MiXCR to reprocess the 5' RACE reads, holding one entry per CDR3 protein. The sample has more than 95,000 distinct CDR3 sequences, 15% seen once; the top ten hold 20% to 25%. On this clonotype: Its antigen is not identified.

The specimen sequenced was whole blood. The sequence was collected from an adult who was a healthcare worker with PCR-confirmed SARS-CoV-2 infection or an uninfected control (not recorded which). The V and J genes are TRBV9 and TRBJ2-2; no definite D call. The CDR3 sequence is CASSVGLWESGELFF. CDR3 sequence (DNA): TGTGCCAGCAGCGTAGGGCTATGGGAATCCGGGGAGCTGTTTTTT.